Listed below are T cell receptor beta chains from one sample, sequenced in a study of CD4+ T cells in melanoma. Clones were sequenced by immunoSEQ multiplex PCR, and TCRdb holds only the in-frame ones, with some missing. In the table there are 52,000 or so clones, about 70% of which are singletons. The sequenced sample was tumor tissue. These receptors originate from a human donor with melanoma. CDR3s include the opening cysteine and the closing phenylalanine or tryptophan. Fields, in order: CDR3 protein, CDR3 DNA, D gene, V gene, clone size, J gene. D genes are given only for firm matches. Not every row has a clone size; where given, it reads once, few, many or a size class.

CDR3aa: CASSDPLRGNQPQHF
CDR3nt: TGTGCCAGCAGTGACCCTTTGAGGGGCAATCAGCCCCAGCATTTT
d_gene: .
v_gene: TRBV2
abundance: .
j_gene: TRBJ1-5

CDR3aa: CASSQEASGNTIYF
CDR3nt: TGCGCCAGCAGCCAAGAAGCCTCTGGAAACACCATATATTTT
d_gene: .
v_gene: TRBV4-3
abundance: .
j_gene: TRBJ1-3

CDR3aa: CASSYSRNEAFF
CDR3nt: TGTGCCAGCAGTTACTCGAGGAATGAAGCTTTCTTT
d_gene: .
v_gene: TRBV6-5
abundance: once
j_gene: TRBJ1-1

CDR3aa: CASSLQGNTEAFF
CDR3nt: TGTGCCAGCAGCTTACAAGGGAACACTGAAGCTTTCTTT
d_gene: .
v_gene: TRBV7-8
abundance: .
j_gene: TRBJ1-1

CDR3aa: CASSLVTGGPLDTQYF
CDR3nt: TGCGCCAGCAGCTTGGTGACTGGGGGCCCCCTGGATACGCAGTATTTT
d_gene: .
v_gene: TRBV5-1
abundance: .
j_gene: TRBJ2-3

CDR3aa: CASSGTDYEQYF
CDR3nt: TGTGCCAGCAGCGGGACAGATTACGAGCAGTACTTC
d_gene: TRBD1
v_gene: TRBV5-6
abundance: .
j_gene: TRBJ2-7

CDR3aa: CATWEGRSSYNEQFF
CDR3nt: TGCGCCACATGGGAGGGCAGGAGCTCCTACAATGAGCAGTTCTTC
d_gene: TRBD2
v_gene: TRBV10-2
abundance: .
j_gene: TRBJ2-1

CDR3aa: CASSTGQIYNEQFF
CDR3nt: TGCGCCAGCAGCACGGGACAGATTTACAATGAGCAGTTCTTC
d_gene: TRBD1
v_gene: TRBV5-1
abundance: .
j_gene: TRBJ2-1

CDR3aa: CAWRDKGGTSSYTQYF
CDR3nt: TGTGCCTGGAGGGATAAAGGCGGGACTAGCTCATATACGCAGTATTTT
d_gene: TRBD2
v_gene: TRBV30
abundance: .
j_gene: TRBJ2-3

CDR3aa: CASSSPGARDTQYF
CDR3nt: TGTGCCAGCAGCTCCCCCGGGGCAAGGGATACGCAGTATTTT
d_gene: .
v_gene: TRBV5-4
abundance: .
j_gene: TRBJ2-3

CDR3aa: CASSTPGGASTDTQYF
CDR3nt: TGTGCCAGCAGTACCCCCGGAGGTGCTAGCACAGATACGCAGTATTTT
d_gene: .
v_gene: TRBV28
abundance: many
j_gene: TRBJ2-3

CDR3aa: CASSVQGNTQYF
CDR3nt: TGTGCCAGCAGCGTTCAAGGAAATACGCAGTATTTT
d_gene: .
v_gene: TRBV9
abundance: .
j_gene: TRBJ2-3

CDR3aa: CASTSAGTPVGTQYF
CDR3nt: TGTGCCAGCACCTCAGCCGGGACGCCTGTTGGGACCCAGTACTTC
d_gene: .
v_gene: TRBV27
abundance: .
j_gene: TRBJ2-5

CDR3aa: CASSQEAEAFF
CDR3nt: TGTGCCAGCAGCCAGGAGGCTGAAGCTTTCTTT
d_gene: .
v_gene: TRBV5-5
abundance: .
j_gene: TRBJ1-1

CDR3aa: CASRGASHYNEQFF
CDR3nt: TGCGCCAGCAGGGGCGCCAGTCACTACAATGAGCAGTTCTTC
d_gene: .
v_gene: TRBV10-1
abundance: .
j_gene: TRBJ2-1

CDR3aa: CASSLIIGQGDYQPQHF
CDR3nt: TGTGCCAGCAGTCTCATTATCGGACAGGGGGATTATCAGCCCCAGCATTTT
d_gene: TRBD1
v_gene: TRBV28
abundance: .
j_gene: TRBJ1-5

CDR3aa: CASSYRSTEAFF
CDR3nt: TGTGCCAGCAGCTACAGGAGCACTGAAGCTTTCTTT
d_gene: .
v_gene: TRBV13
abundance: .
j_gene: TRBJ1-1

CDR3aa: CASSFQGNYGYTF
CDR3nt: TGTGCCAGCAGCTTTCAGGGGAACTATGGCTACACCTTC
d_gene: .
v_gene: TRBV5-8
abundance: .
j_gene: TRBJ1-2

CDR3aa: CASSEDSPPYEQYF
CDR3nt: TGTGCCAGCAGTGAAGACAGCCCACCCTACGAGCAGTACTTC
d_gene: .
v_gene: TRBV2
abundance: .
j_gene: TRBJ2-7

CDR3aa: CASSKVTQETQYF
CDR3nt: TGTGCCAGCAGTAAAGTCACTCAAGAGACCCAGTACTTC
d_gene: .
v_gene: TRBV27
abundance: .
j_gene: TRBJ2-5

CDR3aa: CSVGTSGALWLETQYF
CDR3nt: TGCAGCGTGGGGACTAGCGGGGCACTGTGGCTAGAGACCCAGTACTTC
d_gene: TRBD2
v_gene: TRBV29-1
abundance: .
j_gene: TRBJ2-5

CDR3aa: CASSGDGIYEQYF
CDR3nt: TGCGCCAGCAGCGGGGACGGGATCTACGAGCAGTACTTC
d_gene: .
v_gene: TRBV5-1
abundance: .
j_gene: TRBJ2-7

CDR3aa: CASSEEGLAGGYEQYF
CDR3nt: TGTGCCAGCAGTGAAGAGGGACTAGCGGGGGGCTACGAGCAGTACTTC
d_gene: TRBD2
v_gene: TRBV6-1
abundance: .
j_gene: TRBJ2-7

CDR3aa: CASSEQDRGWGDTQYF
CDR3nt: TGTGCCAGCAGTGAACAGGACAGGGGCTGGGGAGATACGCAGTATTTT
d_gene: TRBD1
v_gene: TRBV6-1
abundance: .
j_gene: TRBJ2-3

CDR3aa: CASDGETYQETQYF
CDR3nt: TGTGCCAGCGACGGGGAAACGTACCAAGAGACCCAGTACTTC
d_gene: .
v_gene: TRBV2
abundance: .
j_gene: TRBJ2-5

CDR3aa: CASSKGLAPQTGTGAIENYGYTF
CDR3nt: TGTGCCAGCAGCAAAGGGCTTGCCCCGCAAACCGGGACAGGGGCGATTGAGAACTATGGCTACACCTTC
d_gene: .
v_gene: TRBV21-1
abundance: .
j_gene: TRBJ1-2

CDR3aa: CASANYEQYF
CDR3nt: TGTGCCTCCGCGAACTACGAGCAGTACTTC
d_gene: .
v_gene: TRBV2
abundance: few
j_gene: TRBJ2-7

CDR3aa: CASSPQGGNTIYF
CDR3nt: TGTGCCAGCAGCCCCCAAGGAGGAAACACCATATATTTT
d_gene: .
v_gene: TRBV9
abundance: once
j_gene: TRBJ1-3

CDR3aa: CAISEQGSTDTQYF
CDR3nt: TGTGCCATCAGTGAGCAGGGGAGCACAGATACGCAGTATTTT
d_gene: .
v_gene: TRBV10-3
abundance: .
j_gene: TRBJ2-3

CDR3aa: CATGLAGYSGNTIYF
CDR3nt: TGTGCCACGGGACTCGCCGGATACTCTGGAAACACCATATATTTT
d_gene: .
v_gene: TRBV6-6
abundance: once
j_gene: TRBJ1-3

CDR3aa: CASSPTSSYNSPLHF
CDR3nt: TGTGCCAGCAGTCCCACCAGCTCCTATAATTCACCCCTCCACTTT
d_gene: .
v_gene: TRBV27
abundance: few
j_gene: TRBJ1-6

CDR3aa: CASSPGVGNQPQHF
CDR3nt: TGTGCCAGCAGCCCAGGGGTCGGCAATCAGCCCCAGCATTTT
d_gene: .
v_gene: TRBV7-2
abundance: .
j_gene: TRBJ1-5

CDR3aa: CAWGEAFF
CDR3nt: TGTGCCTGGGGTGAAGCTTTCTTT
d_gene: .
v_gene: TRBV30
abundance: .
j_gene: TRBJ1-1

CDR3aa: CASSLAYTDTQYF
CDR3nt: TGTGCTAGCAGCTTAGCTTACACAGATACGCAGTATTTT
d_gene: .
v_gene: TRBV7-7
abundance: .
j_gene: TRBJ2-3

CDR3aa: CASSQGTGTDSLSYTF
CDR3nt: TGCGCCAGCAGCCAAGGTACCGGGACAGACTCTTTGAGCTACACCTTC
d_gene: TRBD1
v_gene: TRBV4-3
abundance: .
j_gene: TRBJ1-2

CDR3aa: CASSHSPRDLGGYTF
CDR3nt: TGCGCCAGCAGCCACTCGCCCAGGGACTTGGGTGGCTACACCTTC
d_gene: .
v_gene: TRBV5-5
abundance: .
j_gene: TRBJ1-2

CDR3aa: CASSTPGQGSEQFF
CDR3nt: TGCGCCAGCAGCACACCGGGACAGGGCTCTGAGCAGTTCTTC
d_gene: TRBD1
v_gene: TRBV5-1
abundance: .
j_gene: TRBJ2-1

CDR3aa: CASSVGWTETQYF
CDR3nt: TGTGCCAGCAGCGTAGGATGGACAGAGACCCAGTACTTC
d_gene: .
v_gene: TRBV7-3
abundance: .
j_gene: TRBJ2-5

CDR3aa: CASSGGTGRVDYGYTF
CDR3nt: TGTGCCAGCAGCGGAGGGACAGGGCGGGTAGACTATGGCTACACCTTC
d_gene: TRBD1
v_gene: TRBV9
abundance: many
j_gene: TRBJ1-2

CDR3aa: CASSEDRGLGFTEAFF
CDR3nt: TGTGCCAGCAGCGAGGACAGGGGGCTAGGATTCACTGAAGCTTTCTTT
d_gene: TRBD1
v_gene: TRBV7-8
abundance: once
j_gene: TRBJ1-1

CDR3aa: CAWSVWGYTGELFF
CDR3nt: TGTGCCTGGAGTGTTTGGGGGTACACCGGGGAGCTGTTTTTT
d_gene: .
v_gene: TRBV30
abundance: .
j_gene: TRBJ2-2

CDR3aa: CASRLAGLADTQYF
CDR3nt: TGTGCCAGCAGGTTAGCGGGGCTGGCGGATACGCAGTATTTT
d_gene: TRBD2
v_gene: TRBV2
abundance: .
j_gene: TRBJ2-3

CDR3aa: CASSIVRPTGYSNQPQHF
CDR3nt: TGTGCCAGTAGTATAGTCCGACCGACAGGTTATAGCAATCAGCCCCAGCATTTT
d_gene: .
v_gene: TRBV19
abundance: .
j_gene: TRBJ1-5

CDR3aa: CASSEAAGRFYEQYF
CDR3nt: TGTGCCAGCAGTGAAGCGGCGGGGAGATTCTACGAGCAGTACTTC
d_gene: .
v_gene: TRBV2
abundance: few
j_gene: TRBJ2-7

CDR3aa: CASSQDSYQETQYF
CDR3nt: TGTGCCAGCAGCCAGGACAGTTACCAAGAGACCCAGTACTTC
d_gene: .
v_gene: TRBV11-1
abundance: few
j_gene: TRBJ2-5

CDR3aa: CASSWWTGQSYEQYF
CDR3nt: TGTGCCAGCAGCTGGTGGACAGGGCAATCCTACGAGCAGTACTTC
d_gene: TRBD1
v_gene: TRBV5-5
abundance: .
j_gene: TRBJ2-7

CDR3aa: CASRPGTGSQPQHF
CDR3nt: TGTGCCAGCAGACCCGGGACAGGGAGTCAGCCCCAGCATTTT
d_gene: TRBD1
v_gene: TRBV6-6
abundance: few
j_gene: TRBJ1-5

CDR3aa: CASSLSLRTQYF
CDR3nt: TGTGCCAGCAGCCTCAGCCTCCGTACGCAGTATTTT
d_gene: .
v_gene: TRBV11-2
abundance: .
j_gene: TRBJ2-3

CDR3aa: CASSLLAGVNTGELFF
CDR3nt: TGTGCCAGCAGCTTACTCGCAGGGGTGAACACCGGGGAGCTGTTTTTT
d_gene: .
v_gene: TRBV7-9
abundance: few
j_gene: TRBJ2-2

CDR3aa: CASSSGTSGGVYNEQFF
CDR3nt: TGTGCCAGCAGCTCCGGGACTAGCGGGGGAGTGTACAATGAGCAGTTCTTC
d_gene: TRBD2
v_gene: TRBV7-2
abundance: .
j_gene: TRBJ2-1

CDR3aa: CASRRGYEQYF
CDR3nt: TGCGCCAGCAGGAGAGGTTACGAGCAGTACTTC
d_gene: .
v_gene: TRBV5-1
abundance: .
j_gene: TRBJ2-7

CDR3aa: CASSQDPQQPQHF
CDR3nt: TGCGCCAGCAGCCAAGACCCCCAGCAGCCCCAGCATTTT
d_gene: .
v_gene: TRBV4-1
abundance: .
j_gene: TRBJ1-5

CDR3aa: CASSESALGEQYF
CDR3nt: TGCGCCAGCAGTGAGTCCGCGTTGGGCGAGCAGTACTTC
d_gene: .
v_gene: TRBV10-1
abundance: .
j_gene: TRBJ2-7

CDR3aa: CASSPTEDRGLNTEAFF
CDR3nt: TGTGCCAGCAGCCCGACAGAAGACCGGGGATTGAACACTGAAGCTTTCTTT
d_gene: .
v_gene: TRBV27
abundance: .
j_gene: TRBJ1-1

CDR3aa: CASSYGGVNEQFF
CDR3nt: TGTGCCAGCAGTTATGGGGGAGTCAATGAGCAGTTCTTC
d_gene: .
v_gene: TRBV7-6
abundance: .
j_gene: TRBJ2-1

CDR3aa: CASSLGGTNNEQFF
CDR3nt: TGTGCCAGCAGCTTGGGGGGTACGAACAATGAGCAGTTCTTC
d_gene: .
v_gene: TRBV7-3
abundance: few
j_gene: TRBJ2-1

CDR3aa: CASSALLDMNTEAFF
CDR3nt: TGTGCCAGCAGCGCCCTCCTTGATATGAACACTGAAGCTTTCTTT
d_gene: .
v_gene: TRBV9
abundance: few
j_gene: TRBJ1-1

CDR3aa: CASSQERLAGVYEQFF
CDR3nt: TGCGCCAGCAGCCAAGAGAGACTAGCGGGGGTGTATGAGCAGTTCTTC
d_gene: TRBD2
v_gene: TRBV4-1
abundance: once
j_gene: TRBJ2-1

CDR3aa: CASSPQGGSYNEQFF
CDR3nt: TGTGCCAGCTCACCACAGGGGGGGTCCTACAATGAGCAGTTCTTC
d_gene: .
v_gene: TRBV18
abundance: .
j_gene: TRBJ2-1

CDR3aa: CASSLPPPGPSSGANVLTF
CDR3nt: TGTGCCAGCAGCTTACCTCCACCAGGTCCCAGCTCTGGGGCCAACGTCCTGACTTTC
d_gene: .
v_gene: TRBV11-3
abundance: .
j_gene: TRBJ2-6